This T cell receptor beta chain came from a study of cytomegalovirus exposure and HLA in healthy donors. The study's findings and limits: Later work associated over 15,000 TCR beta sequences with HLA alleles at 0.05 false discovery rate. Highly shared variants forming one cluster were likely a sequencing artifact. It has been reported that TCR beta sequences accurately predicted the HLA-A and HLA-B alleles of most subjects.

This clone appeared a few times. Its antigen is still unknown. The PCR made use of 60 Vbeta and 13 Jbeta primers. Profiled with immunoSEQ multiplex PCR; TCRdb holds only in-frame clones, not every one. The sample contains about 37,000 clones, around 74% of which appear only once. Trimming cost V 0 bases and J 3 bases; bases outside gene matches: 6. The CDR3 consists of 16 residues. Germline V gene data show CDR1 as MNHNY and CDR2 as SVGAGI (reference sequence). The sample comprised PBMCs. The sequence was collected from a man aged 30-40 years in good health and CMV-seronegative. The V gene is TRBV6-6, the J gene TRBJ2-7; 9 bases match TRBD1. The CDR3 nucleotides are TGTGCCAGCAGTTACTCGTCTCCGGGACAGGGCTACGAGCAGTACTTC. It codes for CASSYSSPGQGYEQYF.